The subject of this entry is one TCR beta chain. This clonotype has just a few counts. The specificity of this receptor is unknown. No base quality values were provided; no much bigger clone lies one nucleotide off. The library was made by PCR. These reads were obtained on an Illumina HiSeq 2500. Molecular barcoding was employed in the preparation of TCR libraries, with unique molecular identifiers being used to normalize TCRbeta repertoire quantification. The public reads were reanalyzed by TCRdb: fastp trimming at Q25, MiXCR alignment, in-frame beta chains only. Every entry covers one CDR3 protein and lists the most common genes and DNA from its rows. Counted in this sample were some 300,000 distinct CDR3 sequences; roughly 7.8% of them appeared once. Jointly, the top ten make up around 9.8% of the sample. This sample is drawn from a study of T-cell reconstitution after alpha-beta-depleted transplantation in children (TCRdb year 2016). In terms of the full investigation: Using TCR repertoire profiling, the study quantitatively followed how T-cell immune reconstitution unfolded in children after TCRalphabeta/CD19-depleted allogeneic hematopoietic cell transplantation.

The label giving this sample's treatment or condition can be read as: allogeneic hematopoietic cell transplantation with graft depleted of TCRalphabeta T cells and CD19 B cells. The transplant recipients were children given TCRalphabeta/CD19-depleted allogeneic hematopoietic cell grafts. Results and caveats for the whole study, not just this receptor: The frequencies of hyperexpanded clones fell over the following months, and after one year, T-cell counts and TCRbeta diversity were mostly attributed to newly produced T cells. In some patients, high TCRbeta diversity at day 60 was attributed to recipient T cells and intrathymic progenitors that had survived conditioning. Apparently early alphabetaT-cell count recovery about two months after transplant reportedly relied on only several hundred rapidly expanded clones derived from non-depleted graft cells.

Trimming costs V 4 bases and J 6 bases, and their ends lie 12 bases apart. Taken from the germline V gene, the CDR1 and CDR2 loops are SQVTM and ANQGSEA. The CDR3 measures 12 amino acids from cysteine to phenylalanine. Only CDR3 DNA is held: 36 bases, read in frame from base 1. The specimen comprised peripheral blood, sampled 360 days after TCRalphabeta/CD19-depleted stem cell transplant. The rearrangement joined TRBV29-1 to TRBJ1-1; no D gene call is confident. The receptor was isolated from a female patient aged 2 to 10 who had a stem cell transplant for Fanconi anemia, so the T cells may come from the graft donor. The CDR3 region: CSVGYPRPEAFF. The DNA is TGCAGCGTTGGTTACCCACGCCCTGAAGCTTTCTTT.